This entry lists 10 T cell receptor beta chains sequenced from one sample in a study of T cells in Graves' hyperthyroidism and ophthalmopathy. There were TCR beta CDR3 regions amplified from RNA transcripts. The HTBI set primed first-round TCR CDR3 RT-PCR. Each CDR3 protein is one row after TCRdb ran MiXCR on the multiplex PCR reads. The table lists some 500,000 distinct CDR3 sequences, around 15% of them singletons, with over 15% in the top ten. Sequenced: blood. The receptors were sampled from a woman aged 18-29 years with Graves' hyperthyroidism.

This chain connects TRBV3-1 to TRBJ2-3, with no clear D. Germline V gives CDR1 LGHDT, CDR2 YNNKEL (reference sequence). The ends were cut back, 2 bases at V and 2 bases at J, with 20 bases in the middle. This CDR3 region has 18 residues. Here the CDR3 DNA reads TGTGCCAGCAGCCAACCCCCCACCGACGAGACCGACACAGATACGCAGTATTTT. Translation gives CASSQPPTDETDTDTQYF.

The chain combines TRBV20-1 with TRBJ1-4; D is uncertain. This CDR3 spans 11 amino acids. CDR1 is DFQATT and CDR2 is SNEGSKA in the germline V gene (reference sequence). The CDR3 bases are TGCAGCCAGTGGGGTAATGAAAAACTGTTTTTT. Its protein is CSQWGNEKLFF.

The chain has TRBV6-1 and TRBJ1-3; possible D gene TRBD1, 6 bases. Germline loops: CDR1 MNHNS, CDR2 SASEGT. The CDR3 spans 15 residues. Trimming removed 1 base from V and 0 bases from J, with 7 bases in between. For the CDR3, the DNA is TGTGCCAGCAGTGAAGACAGGGTCTCTGGAAACACCATATATTTT. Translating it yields CASSEDRVSGNTIYF.

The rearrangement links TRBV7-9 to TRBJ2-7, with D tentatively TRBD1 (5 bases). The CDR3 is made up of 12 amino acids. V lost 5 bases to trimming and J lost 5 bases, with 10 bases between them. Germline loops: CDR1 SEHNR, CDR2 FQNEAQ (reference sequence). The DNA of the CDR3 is TGTGCCAGCAGCAAGACAGACCACGAGCAGTACTTC. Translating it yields CASSKTDHEQYF.

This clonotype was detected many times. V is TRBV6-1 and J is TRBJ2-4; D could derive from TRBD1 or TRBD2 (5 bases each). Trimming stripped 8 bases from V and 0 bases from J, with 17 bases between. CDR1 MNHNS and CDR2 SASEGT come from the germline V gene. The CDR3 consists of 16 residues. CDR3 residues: CASLDLRGLAKNIQYF. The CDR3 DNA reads TGTGCCAGCCTGGACTTAAGGGGCCTAGCCAAAAACATTCAGTACTTC.

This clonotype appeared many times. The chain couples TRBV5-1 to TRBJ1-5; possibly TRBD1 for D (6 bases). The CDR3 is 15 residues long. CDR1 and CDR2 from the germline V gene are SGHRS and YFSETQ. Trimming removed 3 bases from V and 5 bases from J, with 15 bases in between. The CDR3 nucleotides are TGCGCCAGCAGCTGGACGTGGGGGGGCGATCAGCCCCAGCATTTT. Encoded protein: CASSWTWGGDQPQHF.

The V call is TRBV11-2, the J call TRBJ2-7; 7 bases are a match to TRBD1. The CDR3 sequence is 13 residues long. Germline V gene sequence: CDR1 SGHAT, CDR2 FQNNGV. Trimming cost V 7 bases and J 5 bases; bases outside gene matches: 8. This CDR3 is CASTEGAGDEQYF. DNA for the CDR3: TGTGCCAGCACCGAGGGGGCCGGGGACGAGCAGTACTTC.

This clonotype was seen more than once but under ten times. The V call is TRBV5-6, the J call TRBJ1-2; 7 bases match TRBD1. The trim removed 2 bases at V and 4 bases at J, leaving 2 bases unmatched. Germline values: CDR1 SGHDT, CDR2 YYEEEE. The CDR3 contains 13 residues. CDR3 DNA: TGTGCCAGCAGCTTTGGGGACAGCTATGGCTACACCTTC. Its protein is CASSFGDSYGYTF.

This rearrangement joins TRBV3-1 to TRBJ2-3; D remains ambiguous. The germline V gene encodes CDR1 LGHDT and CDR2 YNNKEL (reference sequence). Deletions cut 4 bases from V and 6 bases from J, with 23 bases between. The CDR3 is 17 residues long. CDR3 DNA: TGTGCCAGCAGCCCTCGCTACCATAGCCTCAGGCACGATACGCAGTATTTT. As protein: CASSPRYHSLRHDTQYF.

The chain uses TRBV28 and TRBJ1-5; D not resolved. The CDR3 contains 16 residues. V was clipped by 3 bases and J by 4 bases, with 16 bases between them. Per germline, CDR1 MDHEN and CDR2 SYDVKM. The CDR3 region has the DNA TGTGCCAGCAGTTTTCGGACGGCCCAGAAGAATCAGCCCCAGCATTTT. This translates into CASSFRTAQKNQPQHF.